Detailed here is one TCR beta chain. Its specific antigen is unknown. No much larger clone is present one base from it, and per-base qualities are unavailable. These data belong to a study of blood T cell repertoires in COVID-19 (dated by TCRdb to about 2020). The study in broad terms: The collaborator samples originated in the United States, Italy and Spain and spanned the acute and convalescent phases of COVID-19. Where HLA class I and class II types were available, the types were taken from metadata supplied by the sample provider, not from assay-based typing. Sample metadata almost always included a de-identified subject ID, COVID-19 status, age in years and sex. The prospective study material was composed of cDNA or gDNA derived from T cells, B-cell-depleted T cells, or PBMCs. The repertoires were made available in a free public database intended to serve as a resource for research on the immune response to SARS-CoV-2. The samples were drawn from the first 160 participants of the ongoing ImmuneRACE study and from some 1,300 subjects provided by 6 global collaborators. Deeply sampled blood TCRbeta repertoires from subjects exposed to, actively infected with, or recovered from COVID-19 were included in the dataset. What the study reported, not specific to this receptor: How much clinical and demographic metadata was included differed by source and by participant, and the metadata was provided uncurated.

Each collaborating institution followed its own protocols to collect whole blood in K2EDTA tubes. For TCRbeta analysis, collaborators shipped samples in one of three forms: frozen whole blood, isolated PBMCs, or DNA extracted from either of those sample types. Taken from cysteine to phenylalanine, the CDR3 has 15 residues. The DNA shown is the 45-base CDR3, in frame from base 1. Trimming accounts for 7 bases at V and 4 bases at J, while the number of junction bases matched to no gene is 7. The germline V gene provides CDR1 SGHRS and CDR2 YFSETQ. TCRbeta CDR3 regions were amplified from genomic DNA by means of the immunoSEQ Assay, a bias-controlled multiplex PCR. Per the original workflow: Within the assay, amplification of reference gene primers was used to estimate how many nucleated cells each sample contained. To quantify the absolute abundance of each unique TCRbeta CDR3 rearrangement, sequence reads were collapsed and filtered. For each sample, productive Simpson clonality was calculated as the square root of Simpson's diversity index across productive rearrangements. TCRdb's version of the immuneACCESS table is confined to in-frame rearrangements and falls short of the full clone set. An unresolved V gene accounts for under half of the shortfall where checked; the remainder is of unknown origin. V and J calls and clone size are as listed in that table; D and trimming were resolved from the DNA. Counted in this sample were about 140,000 clones; about 86% of them appeared once. About 8% of the sample rests with the top ten.

The sequenced material came from peripheral blood. The sequence links TRBV5-1 to TRBJ2-1; 11 of the junction bases match TRBD2. The receptor's source is a human donor in a cohort sampled during active COVID-19. The CDR3 region has the sequence CASGLAGGQYNEQFF. The DNA sequence reads TGCGCCAGCGGCCTAGCGGGGGGCCAGTACAATGAGCAGTTCTTC.